The clone carrying this TCR beta chain was picked up a small number of times. The entry originates in a study of T cell responses to AZD1222 COVID-19 vaccine. Produced via immunoSEQ multiplex PCR; TCRdb's table is partial and in-frame only. Here the sample spans roughly 100,000 clones, 86% being singletons. Germline V gives CDR1 SGHTA, CDR2 FQGNSA. Trimming cost V 0 bases and J 4 bases, with 9 bases left between them. The CDR3 has 14 amino acids. This clonotype was sampled from an adult in good health. Here the sequenced sample was peripheral blood, taken on day 0 of AZD1222 vaccination. V gene TRBV7-2 combines with J gene TRBJ1-1; no firm D call. The chain's CDR3 is CASSLAGFGTEAFF. In nucleotides, the CDR3 is TGTGCCAGCAGCTTAGCGGGATTTGGCACTGAAGCTTTCTTT.